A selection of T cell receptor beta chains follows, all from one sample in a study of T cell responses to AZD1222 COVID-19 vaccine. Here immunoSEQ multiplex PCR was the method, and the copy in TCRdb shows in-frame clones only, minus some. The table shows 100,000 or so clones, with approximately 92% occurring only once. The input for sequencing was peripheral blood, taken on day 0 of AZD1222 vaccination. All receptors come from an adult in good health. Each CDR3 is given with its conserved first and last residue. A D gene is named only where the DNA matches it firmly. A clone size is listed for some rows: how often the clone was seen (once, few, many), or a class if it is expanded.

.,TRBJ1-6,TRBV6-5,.,CATLRDPSSPLHF,TGTGCCACCCTGAGGGACCCCTCGTCACCCCTCCACTTT
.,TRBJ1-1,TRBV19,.,CASRGYLGRTEAFF,TGTGCCAGTAGGGGCTACCTAGGTCGCACTGAAGCTTTCTTT
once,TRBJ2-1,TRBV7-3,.,CASSLPFGEQFF,TGTGCCAGCAGCTTACCCTTCGGTGAGCAGTTCTTC
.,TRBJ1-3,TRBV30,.,CAWSSRGRSVHTIYF,TGTGCCTGGAGTTCCAGGGGAAGGTCCGTACACACCATATATTTT
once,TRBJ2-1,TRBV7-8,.,CASGSGGYEQFF,TGTGCCAGCGGGTCCGGGGGATATGAGCAGTTCTTC
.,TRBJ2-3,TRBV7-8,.,CASSLDAPSTDTQYF,TGTGCCAGCAGCTTAGACGCTCCCTCCACAGATACGCAGTATTTT
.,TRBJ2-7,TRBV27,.,CASSLSLQGGIRQYF,TGTGCCAGCAGTTTATCGTTACAGGGAGGTATTCGGCAGTACTTC
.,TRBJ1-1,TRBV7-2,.,CASSLGGVRVGTEAFF,TGTGCCAGCAGCTTAGGTGGAGTCAGGGTTGGAACTGAAGCTTTCTTT
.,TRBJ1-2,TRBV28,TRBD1,CASRVGQGVYGYTF,TGTGCCAGCAGGGTGGGACAGGGGGTCTATGGCTACACCTTC
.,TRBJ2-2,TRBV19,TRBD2,CASTRLAETYTGELFF,TGTGCCAGTACCCGACTAGCGGAAACTTACACCGGGGAGCTGTTTTTT
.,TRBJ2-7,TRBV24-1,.,CATSDLGGGAYYEQYF,TGTGCCACCAGTGATTTGGGGGGGGGCGCCTATTACGAGCAGTACTTC
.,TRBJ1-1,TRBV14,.,CASSQDSALPPAFF,TGTGCCAGCAGCCAAGATAGTGCTCTACCTCCCGCTTTCTTT
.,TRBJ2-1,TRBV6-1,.,CASSEGLLRISYNEQFF,TGTGCCAGCAGTGAAGGCCTCCTAAGAATCTCCTACAATGAGCAGTTCTTC
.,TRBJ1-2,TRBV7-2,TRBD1,CASSQDRGQGGYTF,TGTGCCAGCAGCCAGGACAGGGGGCAAGGTGGCTACACCTTC
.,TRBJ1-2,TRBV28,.,CASRLPGYGYTF,TGTGCCAGCAGGCTACCAGGCTATGGCTACACCTTC
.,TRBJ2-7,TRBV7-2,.,CASSLGWGAPYEQYF,TGTGCCAGCAGTCTAGGATGGGGGGCCCCCTACGAGCAGTACTTC
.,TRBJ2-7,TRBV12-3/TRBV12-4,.,CASSLWVSEQYF,TGTGCCAGCAGTCTTTGGGTCTCCGAGCAGTACTTC
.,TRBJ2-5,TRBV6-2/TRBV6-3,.,CASSWGRSAETQYF,TGTGCCAGCAGTTGGGGGAGGAGCGCGGAGACCCAGTACTTC
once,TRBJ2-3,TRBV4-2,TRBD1,CASSQDAGRGTDTQYF,TGTGCCAGCAGCCAAGATGCGGGCAGGGGGACAGATACGCAGTATTTT
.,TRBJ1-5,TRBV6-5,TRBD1,CASTPGQGNYQPQHF,TGTGCCAGCACCCCGGGACAGGGAAACTATCAGCCCCAGCATTTT
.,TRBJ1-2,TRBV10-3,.,CAISSDSFDYGYTF,TGTGCCATCAGTTCAGACAGTTTCGATTATGGCTACACCTTC
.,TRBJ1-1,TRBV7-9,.,CASGGGVNRALAEAFF,TGTGCCAGCGGGGGGGGAGTTAACAGAGCTTTAGCTGAAGCTTTCTTT
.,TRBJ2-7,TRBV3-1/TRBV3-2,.,CASSQVPGQRYEQYF,TGTGCCAGCAGCCAAGTCCCCGGACAGCGATACGAGCAGTACTTC
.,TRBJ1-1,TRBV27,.,CASSLSTVGHFLEAFF,TGTGCCAGCAGTTTATCCACAGTGGGTCACTTCCTAGAAGCTTTCTTT
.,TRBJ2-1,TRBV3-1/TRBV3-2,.,CASSPETGFYNEQFF,TGTGCCAGCAGCCCCGAGACAGGTTTTTACAATGAGCAGTTCTTC
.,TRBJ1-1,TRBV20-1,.,CSAPDRGSFGF,TGCAGTGCCCCGGACAGAGGAAGCTTTGGCTTT
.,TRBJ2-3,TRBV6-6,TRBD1,CASSSPGQGTDTQYF,TGTGCCAGCAGTTCCCCGGGACAGGGCACAGATACGCAGTATTTT
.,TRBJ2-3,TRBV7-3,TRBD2,CASSLAGDTDTQYF,TGTGCCAGCAGCTTAGCGGGGGACACAGATACGCAGTATTTT
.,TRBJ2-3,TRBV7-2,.,CASSLGGSGSTDTQYF,TGTGCCAGCAGCTTAGGAGGGAGCGGATCCACAGATACGCAGTATTTT
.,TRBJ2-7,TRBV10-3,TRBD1,CAISPDRPSSYEQYF,TGTGCCATCAGTCCGGACAGGCCTAGCTCCTACGAGCAGTACTTC
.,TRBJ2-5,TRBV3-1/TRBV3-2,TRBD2,CASSQVSRGAQETQYF,TGTGCCAGCAGCCAAGTGTCGCGGGGGGCCCAAGAGACCCAGTACTTC
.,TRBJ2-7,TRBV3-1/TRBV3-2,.,CASTNTLLGGRDEQYF,TGTGCCAGCACCAACACCCTTCTCGGCGGACGGGACGAGCAGTACTTC
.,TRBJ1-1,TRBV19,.,CASKLTAESSTEAFF,TGTGCCAGTAAATTGACCGCCGAGTCCAGCACTGAAGCTTTCTTT
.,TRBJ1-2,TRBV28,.,CASSLSGAGGYTF,TGTGCCAGCAGTTTGTCGGGCGCAGGCGGCTACACCTTC
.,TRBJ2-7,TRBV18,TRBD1,CASSPPKGAVSEQYF,TGTGCCAGCTCACCACCGAAGGGGGCTGTGAGCGAGCAGTACTTC
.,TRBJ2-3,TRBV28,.,CASSRGGADTQYF,TGTGCCAGCAGTCGTGGAGGCGCAGATACGCAGTATTTT
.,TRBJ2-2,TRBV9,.,CASSERQSGAGELFF,TGTGCCAGCAGCGAGAGACAGTCCGGAGCCGGGGAGCTGTTTTTT
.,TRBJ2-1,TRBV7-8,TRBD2,CASSPGLAYNEQFF,TGTGCCAGCAGCCCGGGACTAGCCTACAATGAGCAGTTCTTC